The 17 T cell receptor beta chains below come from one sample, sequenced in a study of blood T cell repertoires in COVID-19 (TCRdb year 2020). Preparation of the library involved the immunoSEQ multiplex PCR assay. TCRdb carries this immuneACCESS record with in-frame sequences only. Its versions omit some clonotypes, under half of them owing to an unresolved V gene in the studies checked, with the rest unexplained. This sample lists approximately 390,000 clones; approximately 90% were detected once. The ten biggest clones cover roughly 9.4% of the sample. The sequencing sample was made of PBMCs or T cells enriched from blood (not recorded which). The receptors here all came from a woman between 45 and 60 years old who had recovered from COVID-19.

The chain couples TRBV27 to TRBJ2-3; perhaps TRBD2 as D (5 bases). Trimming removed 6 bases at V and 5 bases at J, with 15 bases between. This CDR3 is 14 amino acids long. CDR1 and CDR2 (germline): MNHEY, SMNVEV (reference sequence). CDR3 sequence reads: CASSLEIGRDTQYF. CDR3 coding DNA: TGTGCCAGCAGCTTAGAGATAGGGAGAGATACGCAGTATTTT.

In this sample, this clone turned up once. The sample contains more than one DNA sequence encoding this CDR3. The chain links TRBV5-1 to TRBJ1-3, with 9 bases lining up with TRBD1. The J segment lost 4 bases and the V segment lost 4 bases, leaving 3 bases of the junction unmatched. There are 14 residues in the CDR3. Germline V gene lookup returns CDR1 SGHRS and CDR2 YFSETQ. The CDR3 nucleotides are TGCGCCAGCAGCCTCGGGACAGGGGGAAACACCATATATTTT. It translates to CASSLGTGGNTIYF. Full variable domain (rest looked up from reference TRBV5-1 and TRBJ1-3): KAGVTQTPRYLIKTRGQQVTLSCSPISGHRSVSWYQQTPGQGLQFLFEYFSETQRNKGNFPGRFSGRQFSNSRSEMNVSTLELGDSALYLCASSLGTGGNTIYFGEGSWLTVV.

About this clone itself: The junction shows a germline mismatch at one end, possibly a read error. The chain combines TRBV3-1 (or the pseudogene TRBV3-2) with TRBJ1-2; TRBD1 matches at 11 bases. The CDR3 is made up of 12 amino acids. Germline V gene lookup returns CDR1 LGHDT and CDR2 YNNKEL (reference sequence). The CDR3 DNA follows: TGTGCCAGCAGCCCGACGGACAGGGGGCCGCTCTTC. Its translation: CASSPTDRGPLF.

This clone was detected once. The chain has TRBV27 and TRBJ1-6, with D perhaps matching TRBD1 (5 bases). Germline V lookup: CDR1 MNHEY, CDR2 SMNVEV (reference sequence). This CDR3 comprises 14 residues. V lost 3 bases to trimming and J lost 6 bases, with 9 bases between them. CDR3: CASSFRDFNSPLHF. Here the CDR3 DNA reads TGTGCCAGCAGTTTTCGGGACTTTAATTCACCCCTCCACTTT.

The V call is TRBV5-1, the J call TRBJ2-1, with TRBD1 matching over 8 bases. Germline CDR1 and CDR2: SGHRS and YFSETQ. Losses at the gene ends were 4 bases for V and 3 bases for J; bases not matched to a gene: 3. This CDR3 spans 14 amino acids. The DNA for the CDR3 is TGCGCCAGCAGCATACAGGGGGACTACAATGAGCAGTTCTTC. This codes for CASSIQGDYNEQFF.

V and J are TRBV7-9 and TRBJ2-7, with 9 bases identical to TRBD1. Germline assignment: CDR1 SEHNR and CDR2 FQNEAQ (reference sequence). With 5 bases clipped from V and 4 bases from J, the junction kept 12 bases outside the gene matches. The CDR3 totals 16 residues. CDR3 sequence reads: CASSPPAAGTGYEQYF. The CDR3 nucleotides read TGTGCCAGCAGCCCACCAGCGGCCGGGACAGGGTACGAGCAGTACTTC.

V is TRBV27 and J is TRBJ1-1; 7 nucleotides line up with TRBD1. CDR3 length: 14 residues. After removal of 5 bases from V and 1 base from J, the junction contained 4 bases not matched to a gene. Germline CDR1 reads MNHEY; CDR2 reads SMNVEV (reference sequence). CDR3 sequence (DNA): TGTGCCAGCAGTATACAGGGGACGAACACTGAAGCTTTCTTT. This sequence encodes CASSIQGTNTEAFF.

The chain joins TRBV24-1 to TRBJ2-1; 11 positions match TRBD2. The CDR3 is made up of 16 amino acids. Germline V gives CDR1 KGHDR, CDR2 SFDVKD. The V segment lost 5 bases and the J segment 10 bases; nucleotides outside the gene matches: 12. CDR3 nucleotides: TGTGCCACCAGTGCTCTCGGTCTAGCGGGGGGTCAAGAGCAGTTCTTC. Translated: CATSALGLAGGQEQFF.

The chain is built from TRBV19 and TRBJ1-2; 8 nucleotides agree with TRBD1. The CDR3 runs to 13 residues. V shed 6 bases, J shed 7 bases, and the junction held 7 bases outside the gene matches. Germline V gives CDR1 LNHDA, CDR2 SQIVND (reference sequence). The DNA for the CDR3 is TGTGCCAGTAGCATTTTAGACAGGGGTGGCTACACCTTC. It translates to CASSILDRGGYTF.

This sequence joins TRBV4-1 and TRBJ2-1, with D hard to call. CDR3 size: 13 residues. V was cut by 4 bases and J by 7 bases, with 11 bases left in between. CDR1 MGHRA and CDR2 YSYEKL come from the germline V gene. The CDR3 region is CASSPFSINEQFF. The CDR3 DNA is TGCGCCAGCAGCCCTTTTTCTATAAATGAGCAGTTCTTC.

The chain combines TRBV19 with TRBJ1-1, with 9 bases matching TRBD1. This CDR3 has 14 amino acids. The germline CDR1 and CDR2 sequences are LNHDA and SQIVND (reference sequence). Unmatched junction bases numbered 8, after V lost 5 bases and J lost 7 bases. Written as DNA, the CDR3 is TGTGCCAGTAGTTCCCTGGACAGGGGTAATGAAGCTTTCTTT. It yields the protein CASSSLDRGNEAFF. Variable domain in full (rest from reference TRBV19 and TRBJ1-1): DGGITQSPKYLFRKEGQNVTLSCEQNLNHDAMYWYRQDPGQGLRLIYYSQIVNDFQKGDIAEGYSVSREKKESFPLTVTSAQKNPTAFYLCASSSLDRGNEAFFGQGTRLTVV.

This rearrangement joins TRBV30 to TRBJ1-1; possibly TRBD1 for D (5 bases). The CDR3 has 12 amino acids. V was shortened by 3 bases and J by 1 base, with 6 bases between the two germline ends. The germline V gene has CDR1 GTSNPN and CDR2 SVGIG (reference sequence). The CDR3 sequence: CAWRGGNTEAFF. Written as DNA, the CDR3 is TGTGCCTGGAGGGGGGGGAACACTGAAGCTTTCTTT.

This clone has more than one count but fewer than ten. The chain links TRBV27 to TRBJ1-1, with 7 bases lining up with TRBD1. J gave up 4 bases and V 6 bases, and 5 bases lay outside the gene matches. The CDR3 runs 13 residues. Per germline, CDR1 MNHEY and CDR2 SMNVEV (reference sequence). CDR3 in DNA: TGTGCCAGCAGGACCTCAGGGGGCACTGAAGCTTTCTTT. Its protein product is CASRTSGGTEAFF.

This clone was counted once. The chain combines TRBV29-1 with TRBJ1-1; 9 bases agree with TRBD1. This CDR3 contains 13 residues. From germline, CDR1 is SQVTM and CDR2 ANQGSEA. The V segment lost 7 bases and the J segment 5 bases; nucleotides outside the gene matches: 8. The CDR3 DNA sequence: TGCAGCGCCAAACAGGGGGCGCGAACTGAAGCTTTCTTT. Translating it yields CSAKQGARTEAFF.

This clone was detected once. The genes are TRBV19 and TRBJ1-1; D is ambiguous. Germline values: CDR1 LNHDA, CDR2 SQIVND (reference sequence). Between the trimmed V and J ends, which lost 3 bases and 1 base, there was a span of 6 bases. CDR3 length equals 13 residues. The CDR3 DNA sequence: TGTGCCAGTAGTATGTCATGGAACACTGAAGCTTTCTTT. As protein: CASSMSWNTEAFF.

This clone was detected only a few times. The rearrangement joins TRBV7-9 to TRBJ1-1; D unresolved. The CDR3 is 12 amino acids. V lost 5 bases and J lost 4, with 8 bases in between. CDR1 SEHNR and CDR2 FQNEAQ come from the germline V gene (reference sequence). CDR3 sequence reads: CASSHEGTEAFF. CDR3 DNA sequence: TGTGCCAGCAGCCATGAGGGCACTGAAGCTTTCTTT.

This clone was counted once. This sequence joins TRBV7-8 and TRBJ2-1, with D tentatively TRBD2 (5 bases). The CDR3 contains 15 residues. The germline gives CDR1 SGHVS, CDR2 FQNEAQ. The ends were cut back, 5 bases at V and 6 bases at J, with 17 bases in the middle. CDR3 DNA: TGTGCCAGCAGCCCCACCCAGCTAGCAGCCAATGAGCAGTTCTTC. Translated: CASSPTQLAANEQFF.